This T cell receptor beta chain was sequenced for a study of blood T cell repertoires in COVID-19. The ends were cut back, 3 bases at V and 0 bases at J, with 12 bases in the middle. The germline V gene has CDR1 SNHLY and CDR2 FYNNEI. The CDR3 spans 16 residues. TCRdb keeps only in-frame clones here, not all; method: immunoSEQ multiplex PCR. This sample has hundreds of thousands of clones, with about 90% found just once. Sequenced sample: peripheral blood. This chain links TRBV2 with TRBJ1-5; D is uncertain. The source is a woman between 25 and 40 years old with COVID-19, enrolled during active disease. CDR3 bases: TGTGCCAGCAGTGACGAGGCCTTCTATAGCAATCAGCCCCAGCATTTT. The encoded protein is CASSDEAFYSNQPQHF.